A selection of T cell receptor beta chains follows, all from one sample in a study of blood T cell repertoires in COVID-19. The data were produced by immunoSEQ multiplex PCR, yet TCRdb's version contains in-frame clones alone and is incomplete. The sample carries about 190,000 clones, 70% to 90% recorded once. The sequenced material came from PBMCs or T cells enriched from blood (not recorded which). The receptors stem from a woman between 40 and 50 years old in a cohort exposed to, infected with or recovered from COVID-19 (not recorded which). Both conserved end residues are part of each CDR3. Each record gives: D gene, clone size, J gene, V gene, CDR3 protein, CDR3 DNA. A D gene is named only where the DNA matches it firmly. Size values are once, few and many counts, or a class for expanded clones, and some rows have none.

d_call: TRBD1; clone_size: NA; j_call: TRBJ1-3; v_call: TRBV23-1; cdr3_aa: CASSQSGFPKPGTDGNTIYF; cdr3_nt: TGCGCCAGCAGTCAATCAGGGTTCCCCAAGCCCGGGACAGATGGAAACACCATATATTTT
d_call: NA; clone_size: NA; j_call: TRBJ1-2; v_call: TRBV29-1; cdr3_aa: CSVVGSSFLF; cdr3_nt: TGCAGCGTTGTGGGCAGCTCTTTCCTCTTC
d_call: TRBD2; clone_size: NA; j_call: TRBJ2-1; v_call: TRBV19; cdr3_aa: CASKVAGTSQYEQFF; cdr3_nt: TGTGCCAGTAAGGTCGCCGGGACTAGTCAGTATGAGCAGTTCTTC
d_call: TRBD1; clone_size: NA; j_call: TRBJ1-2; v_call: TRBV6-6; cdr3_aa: CASRRPTGGRIYGYTF; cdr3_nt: TGTGCCAGCAGACGGCCGACAGGGGGTCGGATATATGGCTACACCTTC
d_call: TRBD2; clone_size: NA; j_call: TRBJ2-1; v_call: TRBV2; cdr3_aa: CASSRTSAHNEQFF; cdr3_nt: TGTGCCAGCAGTCGGACTAGCGCCCACAATGAGCAGTTCTTC
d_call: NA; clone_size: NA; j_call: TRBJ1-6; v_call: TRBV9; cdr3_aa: CASSGPGLANSPLHF; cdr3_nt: TGTGCCAGCAGCGGCCCGGGACTGGCAAATTCACCCCTCCACTTT
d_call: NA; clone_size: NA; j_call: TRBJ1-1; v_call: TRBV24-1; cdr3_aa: CATSDFDSANTEAFF; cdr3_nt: TGTGCCACCAGTGATTTCGACAGCGCTAACACTGAAGCTTTCTTT
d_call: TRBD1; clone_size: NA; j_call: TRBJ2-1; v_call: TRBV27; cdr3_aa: CASSFLAGQGFNEQFF; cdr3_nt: TGTGCCAGCAGCTTCCTCGCGGGACAGGGTTTCAATGAGCAGTTCTTC
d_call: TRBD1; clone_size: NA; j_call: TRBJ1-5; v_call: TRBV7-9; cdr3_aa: CASSPGQGGNQPQHF; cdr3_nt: TGTGCCAGCAGTCCTGGACAGGGCGGCAATCAGCCCCAGCATTTT
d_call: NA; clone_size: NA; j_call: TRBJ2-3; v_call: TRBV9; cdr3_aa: CASSVGSRTDTQYF; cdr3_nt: TGTGCCAGCAGCGTAGGGAGTCGCACAGATACGCAGTATTTT
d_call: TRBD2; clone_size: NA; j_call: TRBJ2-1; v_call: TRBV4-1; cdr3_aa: CASRPTGTSDYEQFF; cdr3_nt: TGCGCCAGCAGACCCACCGGGACTAGCGATTACGAGCAGTTCTTC
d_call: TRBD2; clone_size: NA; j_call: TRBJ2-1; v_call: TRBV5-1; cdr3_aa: CASSLVLAGGPTEQFF; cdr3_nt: TGCGCCAGCAGCTTGGTCCTAGCGGGAGGCCCTACCGAGCAGTTCTTC
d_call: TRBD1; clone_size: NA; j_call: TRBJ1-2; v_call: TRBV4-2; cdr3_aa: CASSIPGQGLDYGYTF; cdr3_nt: TGTGCCAGCAGCATCCCGGGACAGGGGCTTGACTATGGCTACACCTTC
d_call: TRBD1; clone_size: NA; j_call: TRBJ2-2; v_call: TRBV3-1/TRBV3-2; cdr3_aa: CASSPELARGIGELFF; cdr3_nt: TGTGCCAGCAGCCCCGAGTTGGCCAGGGGGATCGGGGAGCTGTTTTTT
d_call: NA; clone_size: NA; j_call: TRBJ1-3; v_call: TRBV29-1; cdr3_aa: CSVPIRGEAGNTIYF; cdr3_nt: TGCAGCGTTCCTATACGTGGGGAGGCTGGAAACACCATATATTTT
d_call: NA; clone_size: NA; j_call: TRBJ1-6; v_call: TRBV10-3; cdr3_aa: CAIRGGAGPTNSPLHF; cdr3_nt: TGTGCCATCAGGGGGGGGGCAGGGCCGACGAATTCACCCCTCCACTTT
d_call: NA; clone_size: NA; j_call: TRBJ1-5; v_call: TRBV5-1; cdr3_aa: CASSWGPTEGNQPQHF; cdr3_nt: TGCGCCAGCAGCTGGGGGCCGACAGAGGGAAATCAGCCCCAGCATTTT
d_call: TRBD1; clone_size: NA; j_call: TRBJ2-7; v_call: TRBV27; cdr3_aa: CASSLAGTGGNEQYF; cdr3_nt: TGTGCCAGCAGTTTAGCTGGGACAGGGGGGAACGAGCAGTACTTC
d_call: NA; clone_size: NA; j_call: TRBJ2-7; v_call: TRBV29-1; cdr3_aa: CSVADSSYEQYF; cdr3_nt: TGCAGCGTTGCTGACAGCTCCTACGAGCAGTACTTC
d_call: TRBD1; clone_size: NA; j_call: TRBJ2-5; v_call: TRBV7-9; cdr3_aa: CASSLQGAQETQYF; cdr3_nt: TGTGCCAGCAGCTTACAGGGGGCCCAAGAGACCCAGTACTTC
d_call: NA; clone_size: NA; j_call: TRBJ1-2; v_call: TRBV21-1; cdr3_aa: CASTLRGAGYGYTF; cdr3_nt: TGTGCCAGCACCCTTCGGGGGGCGGGGTATGGCTACACCTTC
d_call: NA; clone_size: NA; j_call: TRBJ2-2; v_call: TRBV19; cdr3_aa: CASSTYRELFF; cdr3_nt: TGTGCCAGTAGTACCTACCGGGAGCTGTTTTTT
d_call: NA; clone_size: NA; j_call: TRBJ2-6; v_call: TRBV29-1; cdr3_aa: CSVEARAGANVLTF; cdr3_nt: TGCAGCGTTGAAGCCAGGGCTGGGGCCAACGTCCTGACTTTC
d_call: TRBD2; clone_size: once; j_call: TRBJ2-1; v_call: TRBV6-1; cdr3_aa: CASSDWGRAVNEQFF; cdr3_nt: TGTGCCAGCAGTGATTGGGGGAGGGCCGTGAATGAGCAGTTCTTC
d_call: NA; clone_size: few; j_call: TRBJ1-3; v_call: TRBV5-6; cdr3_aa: CASSFGPGQGNTIYF; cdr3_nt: NA
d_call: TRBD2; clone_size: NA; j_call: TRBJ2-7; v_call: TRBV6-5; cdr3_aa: CASSLIAGGNYEQYF; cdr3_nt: TGTGCCAGCAGTTTGATAGCGGGGGGTAACTACGAGCAGTACTTC
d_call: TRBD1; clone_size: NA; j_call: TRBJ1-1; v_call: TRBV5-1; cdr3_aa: CASSTYRTGGLNTEAFF; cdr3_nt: TGCGCCAGCAGCACGTATCGGACAGGGGGCTTGAACACTGAAGCTTTCTTT
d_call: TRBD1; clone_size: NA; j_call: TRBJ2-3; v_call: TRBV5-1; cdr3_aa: CASSPGDRVTDTQYF; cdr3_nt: TGCGCCAGCAGCCCGGGGGACAGGGTCACAGATACGCAGTATTTT
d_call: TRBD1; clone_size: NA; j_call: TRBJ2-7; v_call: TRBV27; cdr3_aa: CASSRRTGLYEQYF; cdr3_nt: TGTGCCAGCAGTCGGAGGACAGGCCTCTACGAGCAGTACTTC
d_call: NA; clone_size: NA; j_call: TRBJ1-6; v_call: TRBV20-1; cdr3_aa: CSASLGLTTLHF; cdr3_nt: TGCAGTGCTAGTTTGGGCCTTACCACCCTCCACTTT
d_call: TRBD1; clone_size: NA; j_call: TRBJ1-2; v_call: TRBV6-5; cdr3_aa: CASSPGGGNGYTF; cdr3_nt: TGTGCCAGCTCCCCGGGAGGGGGCAATGGCTACACCTTC
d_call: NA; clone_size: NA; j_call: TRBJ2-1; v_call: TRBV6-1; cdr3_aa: CASSEARRGNEQFF; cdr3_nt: TGTGCCAGCAGTGAAGCTAGGAGGGGCAATGAGCAGTTCTTC
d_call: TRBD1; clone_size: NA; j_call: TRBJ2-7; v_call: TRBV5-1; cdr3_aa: CASSLTGQGSYEQYF; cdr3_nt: TGCGCCAGCAGCTTGACGGGACAGGGCTCCTACGAGCAGTACTTC
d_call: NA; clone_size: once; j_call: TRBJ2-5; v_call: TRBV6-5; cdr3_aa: CASSYSNSPFQETQYF; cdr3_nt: TGTGCCAGCAGTTACTCGAACTCTCCCTTCCAAGAGACCCAGTACTTC
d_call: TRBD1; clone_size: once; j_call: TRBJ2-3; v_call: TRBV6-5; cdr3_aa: CASSPGDRDTDTQYF; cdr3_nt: TGTGCCAGCAGTCCGGGGGACAGGGACACAGATACGCAGTATTTT
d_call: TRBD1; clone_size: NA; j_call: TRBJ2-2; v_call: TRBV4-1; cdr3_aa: CASSQMGQRNTGELFF; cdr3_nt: TGCGCCAGCAGCCAGATGGGACAGCGGAACACCGGGGAGCTGTTTTTT
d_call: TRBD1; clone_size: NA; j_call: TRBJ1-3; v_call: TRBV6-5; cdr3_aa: CASRETGPGNTIYF; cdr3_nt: TGTGCCAGCAGAGAGACAGGGCCTGGAAACACCATATATTTT
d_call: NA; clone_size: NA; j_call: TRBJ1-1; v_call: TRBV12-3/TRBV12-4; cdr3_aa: CASSVGRYTEAFF; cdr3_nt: TGTGCCAGCAGCGTTGGGAGGTACACTGAAGCTTTCTTT
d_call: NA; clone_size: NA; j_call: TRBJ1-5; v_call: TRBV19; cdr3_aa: CASSIKIPSNQPQHF; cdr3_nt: TGTGCCAGTAGTATTAAAATCCCTAGCAATCAGCCCCAGCATTTT
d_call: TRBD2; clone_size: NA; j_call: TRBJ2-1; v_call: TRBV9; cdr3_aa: CASSVSGRSEQFF; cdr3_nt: TGTGCCAGCAGCGTTAGCGGGAGGAGTGAGCAGTTCTTC
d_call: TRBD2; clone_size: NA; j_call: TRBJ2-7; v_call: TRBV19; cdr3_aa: CASSIAGGPHEQYF; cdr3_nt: TGTGCCAGTAGTATCGCGGGAGGGCCCCACGAGCAGTACTTC
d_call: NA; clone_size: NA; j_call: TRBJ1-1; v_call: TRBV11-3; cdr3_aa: CASSFGTEAFF; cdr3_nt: TGTGCCAGCAGCTTCGGCACTGAAGCTTTCTTT
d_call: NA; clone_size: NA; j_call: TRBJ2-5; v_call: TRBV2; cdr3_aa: CASRRGLQETQYF; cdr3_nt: TGTGCCAGCAGGAGGGGACTCCAAGAGACCCAGTACTTC
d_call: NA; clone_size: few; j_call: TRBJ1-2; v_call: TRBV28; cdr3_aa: CASSDPAANYGYTF; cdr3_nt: TGTGCCAGCTCGGACCCAGCGGCTAACTATGGCTACACCTTC
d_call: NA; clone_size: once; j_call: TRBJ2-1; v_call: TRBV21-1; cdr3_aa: CASSKEGRLAVRQFF; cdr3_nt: TGTGCCAGCAGCAAAGAGGGAAGGCTAGCGGTGCGGCAGTTCTTC
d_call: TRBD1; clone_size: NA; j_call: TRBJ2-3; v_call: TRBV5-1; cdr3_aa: CASLGQLTDTQYF; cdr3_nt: TGCGCCAGCTTGGGACAGCTCACAGATACGCAGTATTTT
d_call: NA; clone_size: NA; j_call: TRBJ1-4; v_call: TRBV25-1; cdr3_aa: CASSEFGSYATNEKLFF; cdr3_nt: TGTGCCAGCAGTGAATTCGGGTCGTATGCAACTAATGAAAAACTGTTTTTT
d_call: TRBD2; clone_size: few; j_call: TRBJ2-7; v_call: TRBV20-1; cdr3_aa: CSASAASAGGKYEQYF; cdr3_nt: TGCAGTGCTAGTGCAGCCTCGGCGGGAGGGAAGTACGAGCAGTACTTC
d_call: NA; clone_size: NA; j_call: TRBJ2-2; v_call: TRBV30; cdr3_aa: CAWRTRGAGELFF; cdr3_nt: TGTGCCTGGAGAACCAGGGGGGCCGGGGAGCTGTTTTTT
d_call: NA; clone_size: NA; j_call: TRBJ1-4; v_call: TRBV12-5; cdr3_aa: CASGLGQVEKLFF; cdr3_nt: TGTGCTAGTGGTTTGGGCCAGGTGGAAAAACTGTTTTTT
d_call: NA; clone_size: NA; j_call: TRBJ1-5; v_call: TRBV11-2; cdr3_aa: CASSPAGSNQPQHF; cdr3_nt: TGTGCCAGCAGCCCTGCCGGTAGCAATCAGCCCCAGCATTTT
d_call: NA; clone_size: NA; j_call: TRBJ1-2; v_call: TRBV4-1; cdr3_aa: CASSQEGLNYGYTF; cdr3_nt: TGCGCCAGCAGCCAAGAGGGACTAAACTATGGCTACACCTTC
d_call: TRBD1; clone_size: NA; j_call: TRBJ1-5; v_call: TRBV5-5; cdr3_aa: CASSDRGLSNQPQHF; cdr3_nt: TGTGCCAGCAGTGACAGGGGACTTAGCAATCAGCCCCAGCATTTT